This TCR beta chain emerged from a study of blood T cell repertoires in COVID-19. Whole-study context: Collection of acute and convalescent COVID-19 samples took place in the United States, Italy and Spain.

The germline V gene encodes CDR1 SGHAT and CDR2 FQNNGV. The CDR3 sequence is 13 residues long. The V end lost 4 bases, the J end lost 0 bases, and 6 bases lay between the germline ends. The table came from immunoSEQ multiplex PCR; TCRdb's copy has only in-frame clones and leaves some out. This table holds about 280,000 clones, 70% to 90% found once. The TCR comes from a woman aged 70-85 years with COVID-19, enrolled during active disease. Sequencing used peripheral blood. This chain connects TRBV11-2 to TRBJ2-5; a weak D match, TRBD1 (5 bases). The CDR3 loop is CASSSGHQETQYF. In nucleotides, the CDR3 is TGTGCCAGCAGCTCAGGGCACCAAGAGACCCAGTACTTC. The complete variable domain, with remaining parts taken from reference TRBV11-2 and TRBJ2-5, reads EAGVAQSPRYKIIEKRQSVAFWCNPISGHATLYWYQQILGQGPKLLIQFQNNGVVDDSQLPKDRFSAERLKGVDSTLKIQPAKLEDSAVYLCASSSGHQETQYFGPGTRLLVL.